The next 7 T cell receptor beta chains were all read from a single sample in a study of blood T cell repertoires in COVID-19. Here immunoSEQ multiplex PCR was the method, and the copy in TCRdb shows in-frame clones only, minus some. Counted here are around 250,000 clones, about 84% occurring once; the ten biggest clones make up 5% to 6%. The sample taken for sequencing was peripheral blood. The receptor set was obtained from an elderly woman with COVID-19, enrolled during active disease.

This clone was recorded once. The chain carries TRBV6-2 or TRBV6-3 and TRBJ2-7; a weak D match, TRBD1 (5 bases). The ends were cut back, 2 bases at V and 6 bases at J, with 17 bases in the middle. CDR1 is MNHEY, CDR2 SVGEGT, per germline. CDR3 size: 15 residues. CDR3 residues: CASSYPCLQGCEQYV. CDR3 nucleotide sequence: TGTGCCAGCAGTTACCCCTGTTTGCAGGGCTGCGAGCAGTACGTC.

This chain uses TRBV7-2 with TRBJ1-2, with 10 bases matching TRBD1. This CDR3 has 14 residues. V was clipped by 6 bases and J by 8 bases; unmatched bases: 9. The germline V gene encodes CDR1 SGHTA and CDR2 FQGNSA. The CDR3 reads CASSRQGAVYGYTF. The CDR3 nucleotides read TGTGCCAGCAGTCGACAGGGGGCGGTCTACGGCTACACCTTC. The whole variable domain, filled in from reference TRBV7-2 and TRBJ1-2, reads GAGVSQSPSNKVTEKGKDVELRCDPISGHTALYWYRQSLGQGLEFLIYFQGNSAPDKSGLPSDRFSAERTGGSVSTLTIQRTQQEDSAVYLCASSRQGAVYGYTFGSGTRLTVV.

CDR3 in DNA: TGTGCCAGCAGCCGTACTGATAATTCACCCCTCCACTTT. It yields the protein CASSRTDNSPLHF. The rearrangement uses TRBV7-2 and TRBJ1-6, with D uncertain. CDR1 SGHTA and CDR2 FQGNSA come from the germline V gene. This CDR3 region has 13 residues. V shed 5 bases and J shed 5 bases, with 7 bases lying between them.

Here the CDR3 DNA reads TGTGCCAGTAGTCCGGAACGGACAGGGGGGAACACTGAAGCTTTCTTT. This encodes CASSPERTGGNTEAFF. The rearrangement joins TRBV19 to TRBJ1-1; 10 bases are shared with TRBD1. V trimming: 5 bases; J trimming: 1 base; junction bases outside the gene matches: 7. This CDR3 region has 16 residues. Germline CDR1 is LNHDA and CDR2 is SQIVND (reference sequence).

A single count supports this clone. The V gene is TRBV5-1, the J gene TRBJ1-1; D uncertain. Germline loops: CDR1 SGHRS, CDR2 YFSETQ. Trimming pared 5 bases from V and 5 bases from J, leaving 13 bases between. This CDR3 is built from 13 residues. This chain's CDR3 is CASSLPGKTEAFF. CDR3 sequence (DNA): TGCGCCAGCAGTTTGCCCGGGAAAACTGAAGCTTTCTTT. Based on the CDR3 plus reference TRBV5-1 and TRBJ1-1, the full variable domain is KAGVTQTPRYLIKTRGQQVTLSCSPISGHRSVSWYQQTPGQGLQFLFEYFSETQRNKGNFPGRFSGRQFSNSRSEMNVSTLELGDSALYLCASSLPGKTEAFFGQGTRLTVV.

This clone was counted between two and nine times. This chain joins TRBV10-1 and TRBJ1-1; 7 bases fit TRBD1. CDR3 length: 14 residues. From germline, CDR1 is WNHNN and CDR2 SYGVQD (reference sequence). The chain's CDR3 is CPHPFRQGGPEAFF. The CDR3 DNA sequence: TGCCCCCACCCTTTCCGACAGGGAGGTCCTGAAGCTTTCTTT.

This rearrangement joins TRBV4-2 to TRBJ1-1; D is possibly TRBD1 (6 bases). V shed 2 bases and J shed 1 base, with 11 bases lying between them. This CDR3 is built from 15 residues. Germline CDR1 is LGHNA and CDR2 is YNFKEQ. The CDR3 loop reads CASSQPGTSNTEAFF. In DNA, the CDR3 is TGTGCCAGCAGCCAACCGGGGACATCGAACACTGAAGCTTTCTTT.